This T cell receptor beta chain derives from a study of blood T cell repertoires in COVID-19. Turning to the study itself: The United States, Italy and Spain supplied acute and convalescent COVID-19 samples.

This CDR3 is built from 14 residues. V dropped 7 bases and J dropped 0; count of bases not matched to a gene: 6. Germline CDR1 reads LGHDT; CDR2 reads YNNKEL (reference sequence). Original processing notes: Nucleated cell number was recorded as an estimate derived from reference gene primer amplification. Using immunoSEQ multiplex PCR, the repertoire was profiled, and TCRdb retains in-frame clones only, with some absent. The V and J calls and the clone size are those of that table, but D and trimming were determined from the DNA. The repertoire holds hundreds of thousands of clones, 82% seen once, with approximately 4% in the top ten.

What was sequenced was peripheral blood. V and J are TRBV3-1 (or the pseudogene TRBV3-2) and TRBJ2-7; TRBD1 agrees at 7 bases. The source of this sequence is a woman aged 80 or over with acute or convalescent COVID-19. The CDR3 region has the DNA TGTGCCAGCACCTCCGGGACAGACTCCTACGAGCAGTACTTC. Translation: CASTSGTDSYEQYF.